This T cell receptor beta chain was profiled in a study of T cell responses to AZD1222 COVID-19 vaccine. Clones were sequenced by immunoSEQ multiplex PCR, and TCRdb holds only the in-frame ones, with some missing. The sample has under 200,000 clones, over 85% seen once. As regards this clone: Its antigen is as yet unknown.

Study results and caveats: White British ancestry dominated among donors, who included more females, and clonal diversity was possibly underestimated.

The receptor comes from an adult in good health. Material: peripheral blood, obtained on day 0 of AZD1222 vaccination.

The CDR3 DNA reads TGTGCCAGCAGCCAAGATTACGAGCAGTACTTC. It codes for CASSQDYEQYF. The chain couples TRBV3-1 (or the pseudogene TRBV3-2) to TRBJ2-7; D is ambiguous. There are 11 residues in the CDR3. The V end lost 0 bases, the J end lost 4 bases, and 1 base lay between the germline ends. The germline CDR1 and CDR2 sequences are LGHDT and YNNKEL (reference sequence).